Given below is one T cell receptor beta chain in context. Its antigen is as yet unknown. These data are taken from a study of T-cell reconstitution after alpha-beta-depleted transplantation in children. Study results and caveats: The high TCRbeta diversity at day 60 in some patients came from surviving recipient T cells and thymic progenitors. When one year had passed after transplant, most T-cell counts and diversity came from newly produced T cells. Reportedly, only several hundred clones from non-depleted graft cells drove alpha-beta T-cell counts at about two months.

Germline V CDR1 and CDR2: SGHRS, YFSETQ. CDR3 size: 16 residues. V lost 2 bases and J 8 bases, leaving 20 bases between the germline ends. Unique molecular identifiers featured in how the TCRbeta library was prepared. MiXCR, run by TCRdb on the PCR reads, gives a single entry per CDR3 protein. The table includes around 580,000 distinct CDR3 sequences, approximately 22% detected once. This sequence originates from a boy under two years old who had a stem cell transplant for acute myeloid leukemia, so the T cells may come from the graft donor. This chain uses TRBV5-1 with TRBJ2-1, with D maybe TRBD2 (7 bases). Sequenced here: PBMCs, mostly from graft donor cells, sampled 360 days after TCRalphabeta/CD19-depleted stem cell transplant. CDR3 region: CASSLSPGRGDHEQFF. CDR3 coding DNA: TGCGCCAGCAGCTTATCCCCAGGGAGGGGGGACCATGAGCAGTTCTTC.